The T cell receptor (beta chain) described here comes from a study of shared clonotypes between healthy human individuals. Adult Caucasians living in Nashville, Tennessee made up all of the donors. This clone was detected only once. Profiled with immunoSEQ multiplex PCR; TCRdb holds only in-frame clones, not every one. The profile shows about 2.3 million clones, 85% to 95% of them singletons. The CDR3 runs 14 residues. CDR1 is SGHTA and CDR2 is FQGNSA in the germline V gene. V lost 0 bases and J lost 7; bases outside the gene matches: 5. The chain recombines TRBV7-2 with TRBJ1-1, with 7 bases that match TRBD1. Sequencing input: naive CD4+ T cells from PBMCs. Subset given: CD45RA+ positively selected. The origin of this receptor is a man between 18 and 35 years old in good health. Some clones in this sample may be carry-over from other donors' samples. The CDR3 here is CASSLAGTVDEAFF. CDR3 nucleotide sequence: TGTGCCAGCAGCTTAGCCGGGACAGTCGATGAAGCTTTCTTT. The whole variable domain, filled in from reference TRBV7-2 and TRBJ1-1, reads GAGVSQSPSNKVTEKGKDVELRCDPISGHTALYWYRQSLGQGLEFLIYFQGNSAPDKSGLPSDRFSAERTGGSVSTLTIQRTQQEDSAVYLCASSLAGTVDEAFFGQGTRLTVV.